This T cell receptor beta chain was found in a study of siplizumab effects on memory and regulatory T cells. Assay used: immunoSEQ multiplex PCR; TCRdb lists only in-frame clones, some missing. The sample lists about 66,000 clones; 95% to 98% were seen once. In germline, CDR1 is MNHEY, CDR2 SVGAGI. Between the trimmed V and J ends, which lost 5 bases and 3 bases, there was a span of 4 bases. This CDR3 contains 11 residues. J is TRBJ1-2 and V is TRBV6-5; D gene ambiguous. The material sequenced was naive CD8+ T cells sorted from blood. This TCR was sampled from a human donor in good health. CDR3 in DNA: TGTGCCAGCAGTGACTACTATGGCTACACCTTC. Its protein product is CASSDYYGYTF.